The 10 T cell receptor beta chains below come from one sample, sequenced in a study of cytomegalovirus exposure and HLA in healthy donors. This table comes from immunoSEQ multiplex PCR, and its TCRdb copy is limited to in-frame clones, with some not included. The sample holds around 45,000 clones; about 94% are singletons and the top ten take 5.6%. Sequencing was carried out using PBMCs. Every receptor here comes from a young man in good health and CMV-seronegative.

The chain is built from TRBV7-2 and TRBJ2-5; D is unresolved. The CDR3 loop spans 14 amino acids. Trimming stripped 2 bases from V and 1 base from J, with 8 bases between. CDR1 SGHTA and CDR2 FQGNSA come from the germline V gene. Here the CDR3 reads CASSLITGQETQYF. CDR3 nucleotides: TGTGCCAGCAGCTTAATTACGGGCCAAGAGACCCAGTACTTC.

V usage is TRBV18 and J usage is TRBJ2-3; 12 bases are shared with TRBD2. Germline CDR1 is KGHSH and CDR2 is LQKENI. The CDR3 has 15 amino acids. V lost 4 bases and J lost 4; bases outside the gene matches: 3. The CDR3 DNA sequence: TGTGCCAGCTCACAACCTAGCGGGGGGGCAGATACGCAGTATTTT. Protein product: CASSQPSGGADTQYF. Supplemented by reference TRBV18 and TRBJ2-3, the full variable domain reads NAGVMQNPRHLVRRRGQEARLRCSPMKGHSHVYWYRQLPEEGLKFMVYLQKENIIDESGMPKERFSAEFPKEGPSILRIQQVVRGDSAAYFCASSQPSGGADTQYFGPGTRLTVL.

The chain couples TRBV11-3 to TRBJ2-2; the D is unclear. Trimming left V 2 bases short and J 0 bases short, with 13 bases between. The CDR3 covers 17 residues. Germline CDR1 is SGHNT and CDR2 is YENEEA. The CDR3 sequence: CASSLSFLAANTGELFF. CDR3 in DNA: TGTGCCAGCAGCTTATCTTTCCTGGCGGCGAACACCGGGGAGCTGTTTTTT.

The genes are TRBV11-3 and TRBJ2-2; TRBD1 aligns across 8 bases. CDR3 length: 15 residues. Per germline, CDR1 SGHNT and CDR2 YENEEA. V gave up 2 bases and J gave up 4 bases; unmatched junction bases: 3. CDR3 sequence (DNA): TGTGCCAGCAGCTTAATTACAGGGGGCACCGGGGAGCTGTTTTTT. Residues: CASSLITGGTGELFF.

V and J are TRBV7-2 and TRBJ2-2; 7 bases map to TRBD2. The CDR3 loop spans 17 amino acids. From germline, CDR1 is SGHTA and CDR2 FQGNSA. After removal of 1 base from V and 0 bases from J, the junction contained 5 bases not matched to a gene. The CDR3 region has the DNA TGTGCCAGCAGCTTAGGATCTCTAGCGGCGAACACCGGGGAGCTGTTTTTT. It specifies CASSLGSLAANTGELFF.

This clone was recorded once. An end of the junction does not agree with germline; a read error may underlie this. The DNA for the CDR3 is TGTGCCCGCAGCGTCGCGGGGGGGGGCCTCTCTGGGGCCAACGTCCTGACTTTC. Its protein product is CARSVAGGGLSGANVLTF. This rearrangement joins TRBV9 to TRBJ2-6, with TRBD2 matching 9 bases. Germline lookup yields CDR1 SGDLS and CDR2 YYNGEE. The CDR3 sequence is 18 residues long.

J is TRBJ1-4 and V is TRBV4-2; a possible D gene is TRBD1 (5 bases). The CDR3 has 16 amino acids. Germline lookup yields CDR1 LGHNA and CDR2 YNFKEQ. Between the trimmed V and J ends, which lost 7 bases and 0 bases, there was a span of 15 bases. The CDR3 region has the DNA TGTGCCAGCAACGAACGACAGACGGCAACTAATGAAAAACTGTTTTTT. Translating it yields CASNERQTATNEKLFF.

CDR3 DNA sequence: TGCAGCGGTGGGACAGGGGCGGGAGTGGGCACCGGGGAGCTGTTTTTT. It specifies CSGGTGAGVGTGELFF. The rearrangement joins TRBV29-1 to TRBJ2-2; 10 positions match TRBD1. With 7 bases clipped from V and 4 bases from J, the junction kept 12 bases outside the gene matches. The germline CDR1 and CDR2 sequences are SQVTM and ANQGSEA. The CDR3 is 16 amino acids.

This chain links TRBV6-5 with TRBJ2-7, with TRBD2 matching 8 bases. This CDR3 is built from 15 residues. With 6 bases clipped from V and 3 bases from J, the junction kept 10 bases outside the gene matches. The germline V gene has CDR1 MNHEY and CDR2 SVGAGI. This CDR3 is CASSKESGSIYEQYF. Here the CDR3 DNA reads TGTGCCAGCAGCAAAGAGAGCGGGAGTATCTACGAGCAGTACTTC.

V is TRBV6-5 and J is TRBJ2-3, with TRBD1 matching 7 bases. The CDR3 contains 15 residues. CDR1 is MNHEY and CDR2 is SVGAGI in the germline V gene. J lost 5 bases, V lost 2 bases, and 7 bases had no gene match. CDR3 sequence reads: CASSYTGEWRDTQYF. The CDR3 nucleotides are TGTGCCAGCAGTTACACAGGGGAGTGGAGAGATACGCAGTATTTT.